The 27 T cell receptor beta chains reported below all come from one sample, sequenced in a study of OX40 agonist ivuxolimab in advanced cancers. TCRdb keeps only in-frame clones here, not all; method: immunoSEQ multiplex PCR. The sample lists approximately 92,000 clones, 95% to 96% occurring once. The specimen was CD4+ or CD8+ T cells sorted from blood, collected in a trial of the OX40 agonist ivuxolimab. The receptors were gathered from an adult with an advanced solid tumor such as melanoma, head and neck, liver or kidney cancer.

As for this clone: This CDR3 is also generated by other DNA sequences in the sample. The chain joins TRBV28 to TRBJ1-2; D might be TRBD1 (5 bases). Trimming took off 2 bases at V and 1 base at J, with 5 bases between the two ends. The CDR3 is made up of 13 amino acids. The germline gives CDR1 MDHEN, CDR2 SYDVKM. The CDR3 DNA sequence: TGTGCCAGCAGTTTAGGGGGTAACTATGGCTACACCTTC. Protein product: CASSLGGNYGYTF.

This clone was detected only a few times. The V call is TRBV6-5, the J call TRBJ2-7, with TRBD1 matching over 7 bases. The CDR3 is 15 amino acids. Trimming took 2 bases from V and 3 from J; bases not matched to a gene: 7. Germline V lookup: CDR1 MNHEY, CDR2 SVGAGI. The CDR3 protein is CASSYGTGAVYEQYF. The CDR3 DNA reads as TGTGCCAGCAGTTACGGAACAGGGGCAGTCTACGAGCAGTACTTC.

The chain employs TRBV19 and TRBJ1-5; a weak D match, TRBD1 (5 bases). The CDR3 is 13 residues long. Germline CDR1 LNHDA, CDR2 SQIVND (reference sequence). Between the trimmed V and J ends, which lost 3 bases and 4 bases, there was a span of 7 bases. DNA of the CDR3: TGTGCCAGTAGTATGGGGGTGAATCAGCCCCAGCATTTT. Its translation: CASSMGVNQPQHF.

In DNA, the CDR3 is TGTGCCAGCAGTTTTCTAGTCGAGGAACAGCTAAGAAACACCATATATTTT. This translates into CASSFLVEEQLRNTIYF. The rearrangement links TRBV28 to TRBJ1-3; D uncertain. In germline, CDR1 is MDHEN, CDR2 SYDVKM. V lost 3 bases and J lost 5, with 20 bases in between. The CDR3 contains 17 residues.

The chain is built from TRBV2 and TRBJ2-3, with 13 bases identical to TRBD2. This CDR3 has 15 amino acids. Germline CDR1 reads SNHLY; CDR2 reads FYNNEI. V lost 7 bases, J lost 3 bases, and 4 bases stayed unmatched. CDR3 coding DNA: TGTGCCAGCAAAGGACTAGCGGGGGTAACAGATACGCAGTATTTT. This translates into CASKGLAGVTDTQYF.

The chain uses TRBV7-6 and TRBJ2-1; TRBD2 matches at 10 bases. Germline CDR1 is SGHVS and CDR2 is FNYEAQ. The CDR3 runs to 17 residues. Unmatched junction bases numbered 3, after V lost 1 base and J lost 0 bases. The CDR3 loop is CASSLVASGSSYNEQFF. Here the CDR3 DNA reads TGTGCCAGCAGCTTAGTAGCTAGCGGGAGCTCCTACAATGAGCAGTTCTTC.

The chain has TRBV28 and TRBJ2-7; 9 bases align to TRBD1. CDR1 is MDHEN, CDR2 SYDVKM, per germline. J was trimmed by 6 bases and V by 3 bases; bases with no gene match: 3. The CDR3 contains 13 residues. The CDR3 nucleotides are TGTGCCAGCAGTTTCACGACAGGGGGCGAGCAGTACTTC. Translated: CASSFTTGGEQYF.

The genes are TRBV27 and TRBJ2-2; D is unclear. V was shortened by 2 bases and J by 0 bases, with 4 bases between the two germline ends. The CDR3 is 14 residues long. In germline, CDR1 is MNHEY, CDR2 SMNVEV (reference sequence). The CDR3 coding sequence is TGTGCCAGCAGTTTAGGGGCGAACACCGGGGAGCTGTTTTTT. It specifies CASSLGANTGELFF.

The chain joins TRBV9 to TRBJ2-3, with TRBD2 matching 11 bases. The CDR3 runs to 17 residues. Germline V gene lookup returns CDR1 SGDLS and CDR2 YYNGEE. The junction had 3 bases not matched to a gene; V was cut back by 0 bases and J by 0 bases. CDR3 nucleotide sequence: TGTGCCAGCAGCGTAGAAGCTAGCGGGGGGAGCACAGATACGCAGTATTTT. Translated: CASSVEASGGSTDTQYF. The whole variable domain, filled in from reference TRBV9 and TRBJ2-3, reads DSGVTQTPKHLITATGQRVTLRCSPRSGDLSVYWYQQSLDQGLQFLIQYYNGEERAKGNILERFSAQQFPDLHSELNLSSLELGDSALYFCASSVEASGGSTDTQYFGPGTRLTVL.

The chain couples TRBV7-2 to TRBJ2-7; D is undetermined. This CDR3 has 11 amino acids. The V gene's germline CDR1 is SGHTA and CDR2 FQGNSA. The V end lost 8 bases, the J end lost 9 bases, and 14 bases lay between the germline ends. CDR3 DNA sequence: TGTGCCAGCCTAGGCTTGTCGGGGCAGTACTTC. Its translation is CASLGLSGQYF.

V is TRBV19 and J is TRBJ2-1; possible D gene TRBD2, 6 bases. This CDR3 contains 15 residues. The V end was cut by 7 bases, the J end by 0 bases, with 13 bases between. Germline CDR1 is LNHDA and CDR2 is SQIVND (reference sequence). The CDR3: CASTPGLSSYNEQFF. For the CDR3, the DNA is TGTGCCAGTACCCCGGGACTGAGCTCCTACAATGAGCAGTTCTTC.

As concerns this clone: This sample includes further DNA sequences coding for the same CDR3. The chain's CDR3 is CASSPGGSYEQYF. CDR3 nucleotide sequence: TGTGCCAGCAGCCCAGGAGGGTCCTACGAGCAGTACTTC. The chain employs TRBV7-9 and TRBJ2-7; D is perhaps TRBD2 (6 bases). The CDR3 length is 13 residues. The germline CDR1 and CDR2 sequences are SEHNR and FQNEAQ (reference sequence). V lost 5 bases to trimming and J lost 1 base, with 9 bases between them.

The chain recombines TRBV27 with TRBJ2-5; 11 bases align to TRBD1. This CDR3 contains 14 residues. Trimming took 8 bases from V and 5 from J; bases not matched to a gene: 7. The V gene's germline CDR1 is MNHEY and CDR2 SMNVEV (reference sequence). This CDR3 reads CASARTGGIETQYF. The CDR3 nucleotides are TGTGCCAGCGCGCGGACAGGGGGCATCGAGACCCAGTACTTC.

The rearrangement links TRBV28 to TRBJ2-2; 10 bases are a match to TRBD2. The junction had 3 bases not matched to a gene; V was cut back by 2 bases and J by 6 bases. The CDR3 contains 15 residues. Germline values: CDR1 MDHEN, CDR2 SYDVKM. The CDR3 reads CASSLGLAGAGELFF. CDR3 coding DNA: TGTGCCAGCAGTTTAGGGCTAGCGGGAGCCGGGGAGCTGTTTTTT.

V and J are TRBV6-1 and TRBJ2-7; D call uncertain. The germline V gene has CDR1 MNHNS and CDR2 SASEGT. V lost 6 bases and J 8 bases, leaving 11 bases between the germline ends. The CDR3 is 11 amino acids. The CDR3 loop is CASSGVEQQYF. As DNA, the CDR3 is TGTGCCAGCAGCGGAGTGGAGCAGCAGTACTTC.

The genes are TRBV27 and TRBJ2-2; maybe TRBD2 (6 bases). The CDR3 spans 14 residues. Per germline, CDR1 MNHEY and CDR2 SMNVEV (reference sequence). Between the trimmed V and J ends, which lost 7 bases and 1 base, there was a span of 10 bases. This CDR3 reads CASTLGGNTGELFF. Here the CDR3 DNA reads TGTGCCAGCACCCTGGGGGGGAACACCGGGGAGCTGTTTTTT.

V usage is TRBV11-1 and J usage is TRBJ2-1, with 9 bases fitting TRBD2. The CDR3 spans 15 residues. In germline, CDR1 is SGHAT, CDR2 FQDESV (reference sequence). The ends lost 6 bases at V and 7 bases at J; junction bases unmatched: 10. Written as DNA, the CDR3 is TGTGCCAGCAGTCTTGCGGGAGGGCCGGGTAATGAGCAGTTCTTC. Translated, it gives CASSLAGGPGNEQFF.

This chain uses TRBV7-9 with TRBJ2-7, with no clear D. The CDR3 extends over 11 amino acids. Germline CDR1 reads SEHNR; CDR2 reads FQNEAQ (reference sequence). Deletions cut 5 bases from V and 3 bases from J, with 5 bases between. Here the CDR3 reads CASSVSYEQYF. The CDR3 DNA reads TGTGCCAGCAGCGTCAGCTACGAGCAGTACTTC.

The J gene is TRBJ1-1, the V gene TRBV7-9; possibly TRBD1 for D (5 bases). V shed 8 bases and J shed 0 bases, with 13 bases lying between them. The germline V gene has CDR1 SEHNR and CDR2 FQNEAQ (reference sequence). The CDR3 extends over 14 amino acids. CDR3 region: CASGFSGVNTEAFF. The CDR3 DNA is TGTGCCAGCGGGTTCTCGGGGGTGAACACTGAAGCTTTCTTT.

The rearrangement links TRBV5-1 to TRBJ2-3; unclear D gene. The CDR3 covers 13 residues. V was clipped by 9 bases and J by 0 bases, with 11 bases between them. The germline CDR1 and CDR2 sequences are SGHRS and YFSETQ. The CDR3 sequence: CATSVGSTDTQYF. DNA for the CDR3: TGCGCCACCTCGGTAGGAAGCACAGATACGCAGTATTTT.

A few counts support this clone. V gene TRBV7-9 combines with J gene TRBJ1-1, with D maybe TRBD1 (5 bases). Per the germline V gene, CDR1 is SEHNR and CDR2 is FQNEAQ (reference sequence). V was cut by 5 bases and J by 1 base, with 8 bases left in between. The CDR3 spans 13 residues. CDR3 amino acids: CASSPQGNTEAFF. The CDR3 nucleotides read TGTGCCAGCAGCCCTCAGGGGAACACTGAAGCTTTCTTT.

The CDR3, as DNA: TGTGCCAGCGGTCTGACAGGGTTTGATGGCTACACCTTC. It codes for CASGLTGFDGYTF. The rearrangement joins TRBV27 to TRBJ1-2; 7 nucleotides line up with TRBD1. CDR1 MNHEY and CDR2 SMNVEV come from the germline V gene (reference sequence). The CDR3 is 13 residues long. Trimming removed 8 bases from V and 6 bases from J; junction bases left unmatched: 9.

The CDR3, as DNA: TGTGCCAGCAGCCAAGGACTTACGGGGGGGCCATACAATGAGCAGTTCTTC. Translating gives CASSQGLTGGPYNEQFF. V is TRBV7-3 and J is TRBJ2-1, with TRBD2 identical over 8 bases. The CDR3 runs to 17 residues. CDR1 and CDR2 (germline): SGHTA, FQGTGA. Losses at the gene ends were 5 bases for V and 4 bases for J; bases not matched to a gene: 13.

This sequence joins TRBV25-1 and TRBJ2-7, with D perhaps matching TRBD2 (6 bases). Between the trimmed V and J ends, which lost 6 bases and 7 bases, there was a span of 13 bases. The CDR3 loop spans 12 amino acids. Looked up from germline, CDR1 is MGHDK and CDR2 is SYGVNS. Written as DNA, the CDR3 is TGTGCCAGCAGCGCCGGGGCGGGGGAGCAGTACTTC. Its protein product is CASSAGAGEQYF.

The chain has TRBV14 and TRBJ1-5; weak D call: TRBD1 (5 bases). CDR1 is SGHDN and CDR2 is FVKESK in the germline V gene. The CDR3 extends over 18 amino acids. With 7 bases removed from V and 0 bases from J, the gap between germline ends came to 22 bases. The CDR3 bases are TGTGCCAGCACCTCTAAAACCGGGACGGGCGATAGCAATCAGCCCCAGCATTTT. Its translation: CASTSKTGTGDSNQPQHF.

DNA of the CDR3: TGTGCCAGCAGAGACTTGAGCTCCTACGAGCAGTACTTC. Amino acids: CASRDLSSYEQYF. V is TRBV4-2 and J is TRBJ2-7; no firm D call. This CDR3 is 13 amino acids long. Germline V lookup: CDR1 LGHNA, CDR2 YNFKEQ. The V and J ends lost 6 bases and 0 bases respectively, with 9 bases between them.

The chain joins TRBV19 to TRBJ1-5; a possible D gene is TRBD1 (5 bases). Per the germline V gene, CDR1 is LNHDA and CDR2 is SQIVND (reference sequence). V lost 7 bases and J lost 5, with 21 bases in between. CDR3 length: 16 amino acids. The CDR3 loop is CASTPILSRDYQPQHF. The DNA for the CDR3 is TGTGCCAGTACCCCCATCCTAAGCAGGGATTATCAGCCCCAGCATTTT.